This is a list of T cell receptor beta chains from one sample in a study of T-cell memory formation after mild COVID-19. Each CDR3 protein gets one entry after TCRdb re-called the 5' RACE reads with MiXCR. The sample yields 110,000 to 150,000 distinct CDR3 sequences, about 25% seen once. Sequencing used PBMCs or a T cell subset sorted from them (not recorded which). These receptors all come from an adult woman who had mild COVID-19 (a few samples of this study predate the infection). Cell type and time point are not known. Each CDR3 is given with its conserved first and last residue. Each record gives: J gene, clone size, V gene, D gene, CDR3 protein, CDR3 DNA. A D gene is named only where the DNA matches it firmly. The listing skips clone size in some rows; elsewhere it reads once, few, many or a size class.

J: TRBJ2-2
size: NA
V: TRBV4-3
D: NA
CDR3: CASSPRDGELFF
DNA: TGCGCCAGCAGCCCCCGGGACGGGGAGCTGTTTTTT

J: TRBJ1-1
size: NA
V: TRBV12-3/TRBV12-4
D: NA
CDR3: CASSQFDGMNTEAFF
DNA: TGTGCCAGCAGCCAGTTCGACGGCATGAACACTGAAGCTTTCTTT

J: TRBJ2-1
size: few
V: TRBV13
D: NA
CDR3: CASSRQRNEQFF
DNA: TGTGCCAGCAGCCGTCAGAGAAATGAGCAGTTCTTC

J: TRBJ2-7
size: NA
V: TRBV9
D: NA
CDR3: CASSADTGVTYEQYF
DNA: TGTGCCAGCAGCGCCGATACAGGAGTCACCTACGAGCAGTACTTC

J: TRBJ2-3
size: few
V: TRBV11-2
D: NA
CDR3: CASSSLGGTLAGDTQYF
DNA: TGTGCCAGCAGCTCCTTAGGGGGGACCTTGGCAGGAGATACGCAGTATTTT

J: TRBJ2-1
size: NA
V: TRBV9
D: TRBD2
CDR3: CASSVMTSGEGNEQFF
DNA: TGTGCCAGCAGCGTAATGACTAGCGGGGAAGGGAATGAGCAGTTCTTC

J: TRBJ1-1
size: few
V: TRBV6-5
D: TRBD1
CDR3: CASSLTGAEFTEAFF
DNA: TGTGCCAGCAGTTTGACAGGGGCCGAATTCACTGAAGCTTTCTTT

J: TRBJ2-3
size: NA
V: TRBV9
D: NA
CDR3: CASSVGGVRTDTQYF
DNA: TGTGCCAGCAGCGTAGGGGGGGTTCGAACAGATACGCAGTATTTT

J: TRBJ2-7
size: NA
V: TRBV29-1
D: TRBD2
CDR3: CSVFGLAGPEQYF
DNA: TGCAGCGTCTTTGGACTAGCGGGTCCCGAGCAGTACTTC

J: TRBJ1-1
size: NA
V: TRBV7-8
D: NA
CDR3: CASRWSPGLDTEAFF
DNA: TGTGCCAGCAGGTGGTCTCCAGGGTTGGACACTGAAGCTTTCTTT

J: TRBJ2-1
size: NA
V: TRBV12-3/TRBV12-4
D: NA
CDR3: CASSVEWGINYNEQFF
DNA: TGTGCCAGCAGTGTAGAATGGGGGATCAATTACAATGAGCAGTTCTTC

J: TRBJ2-7
size: few
V: TRBV5-6
D: NA
CDR3: CASSLADGVEQYF
DNA: TGTGCCAGCAGCTTGGCGGACGGTGTCGAGCAGTACTTC

J: TRBJ1-3
size: NA
V: TRBV19
D: NA
CDR3: CASSIIMGSGNTIYF
DNA: TGTGCCAGTAGTATAATCATGGGGTCGGGAAACACCATATATTTT

J: TRBJ2-7
size: few
V: TRBV11-2
D: TRBD1
CDR3: CASSLGTGGVGSYEQYF
DNA: TGTGCCAGCAGCTTAGGGACAGGGGGTGTGGGTTCCTACGAGCAGTACTTC

J: TRBJ2-3
size: many
V: TRBV6-4
D: TRBD2
CDR3: CASSDGTSSTDTQYF
DNA: TGTGCCAGCAGTGACGGGACTAGCAGCACAGATACGCAGTATTTT

J: TRBJ1-1
size: few
V: TRBV6-5
D: NA
CDR3: CASSFVQGSHTEAFF
DNA: TGTGCCAGCAGTTTCGTTCAGGGCAGTCACACTGAAGCTTTCTTT

J: TRBJ2-1
size: NA
V: TRBV12-3/TRBV12-4
D: NA
CDR3: CASSFYGGEQFF
DNA: TGTGCCAGCAGTTTCTACGGGGGTGAGCAGTTCTTC

J: TRBJ2-7
size: NA
V: TRBV4-3
D: NA
CDR3: CASSQEYTTAGGTYEQYF
DNA: TGCGCCAGCAGCCAGGAGTATACCACGGCAGGTGGGACCTACGAGCAGTACTTC

J: TRBJ1-1
size: NA
V: TRBV19
D: NA
CDR3: CASSIVGGSEAFF
DNA: TGTGCCAGTAGTATAGTGGGAGGCTCTGAAGCTTTCTTT

J: TRBJ2-1
size: NA
V: TRBV25-1
D: NA
CDR3: CASSRVYNEQFF
DNA: TGTGCCAGCAGTCGGGTTTACAATGAGCAGTTCTTC

J: TRBJ1-1
size: medium-sized
V: TRBV20-1
D: NA
CDR3: CSGGRRETEAFF
DNA: TGCAGTGGCGGCAGGCGGGAGACTGAAGCTTTCTTT

J: TRBJ2-7
size: NA
V: TRBV6-6
D: TRBD1
CDR3: CASSFATGGPYEQYF
DNA: TGTGCCAGCAGCTTTGCGACAGGGGGACCCTACGAGCAGTACTTC

J: TRBJ2-5
size: NA
V: TRBV29-1
D: NA
CDR3: CSVDRGGTQYF
DNA: TGCAGCGTCGACCGAGGGGGGACCCAGTACTTC

J: TRBJ1-6
size: few
V: TRBV4-1
D: NA
CDR3: CASSPPGSPLHF
DNA: TGCGCCAGCAGCCCCCCAGGTTCACCCCTCCACTTT

J: TRBJ1-5
size: many
V: TRBV7-9
D: TRBD1
CDR3: CASSITGDSNQPQHF
DNA: TGTGCCAGCAGCATAACAGGGGATAGCAATCAGCCCCAGCATTTT

J: TRBJ2-5
size: NA
V: TRBV4-1
D: TRBD1
CDR3: CASSQETGMDETQYF
DNA: TGCGCCAGCAGCCAGGAGACAGGGATGGACGAGACCCAGTACTTC

J: TRBJ1-2
size: many
V: TRBV7-9
D: NA
CDR3: CAIPKTGANYGYTF
DNA: TGTGCCATTCCTAAGACAGGCGCTAACTATGGCTACACCTTC

J: TRBJ2-1
size: few
V: TRBV11-2
D: NA
CDR3: CASTLFEEQFF
DNA: TGTGCCAGCACCTTATTTGAAGAGCAGTTCTTC

J: TRBJ2-6
size: NA
V: TRBV5-1
D: TRBD2
CDR3: CASSETSGTPSGANVLTF
DNA: TGCGCCAGCTCAGAGACTAGCGGAACACCCTCTGGGGCCAACGTCCTGACTTTC

J: TRBJ1-5
size: NA
V: TRBV7-8
D: NA
CDR3: CASSLGQDYNQPQHF
DNA: TGTGCCAGCAGCCTGGGACAAGACTACAATCAGCCCCAGCATTTT

J: TRBJ1-5
size: few
V: TRBV29-1
D: TRBD1
CDR3: CSVAAGGGGPQHF
DNA: TGCAGCGTTGCGGCAGGGGGAGGGGGGCCCCAGCATTTT

J: TRBJ2-1
size: few
V: TRBV7-9
D: TRBD2
CDR3: CASSLGALLADINEQFF
DNA: TGTGCCAGCAGCTTAGGGGCTCTACTAGCGGATATCAATGAGCAGTTCTTC

J: TRBJ2-3
size: NA
V: TRBV19
D: NA
CDR3: CASSTEGIATDTQYF
DNA: TGTGCCAGTAGTACCGAGGGGATCGCCACAGATACGCAGTATTTT

J: TRBJ2-5
size: few
V: TRBV12-3/TRBV12-4
D: NA
CDR3: CASSFSTGPETQYF
DNA: TGTGCCAGCAGCTTTAGTACGGGGCCCGAGACCCAGTACTTC

J: TRBJ2-5
size: many
V: TRBV29-1
D: TRBD2
CDR3: CSVGGLAGETQYF
DNA: TGCAGCGTGGGGGGACTAGCAGGAGAGACCCAGTACTTC

J: TRBJ2-1
size: NA
V: TRBV7-3
D: NA
CDR3: CASSLGGGTYLYNEQFF
DNA: TGTGCCAGCAGCTTGGGTGGGGGGACCTATCTTTACAATGAGCAGTTCTTC

J: TRBJ2-1
size: NA
V: TRBV12-3/TRBV12-4
D: NA
CDR3: CASSLGIWGEGEPFF
DNA: TGTGCCAGCAGTTTAGGCATCTGGGGCGAGGGTGAGCCGTTCTTC

J: TRBJ2-1
size: NA
V: TRBV5-1
D: TRBD1
CDR3: CASKPGQGTYNEQFF
DNA: TGCGCCAGCAAACCCGGACAGGGTACTTACAATGAGCAGTTCTTC

J: TRBJ2-7
size: few
V: TRBV6-6
D: NA
CDR3: CASSYTRLYEQYF
DNA: TGTGCCAGCAGTTACACTCGCCTATACGAGCAGTACTTC

J: TRBJ2-7
size: few
V: TRBV7-9
D: NA
CDR3: CATQGPFSYEQYF
DNA: TGTGCCACCCAAGGGCCGTTCTCCTACGAGCAGTACTTC

J: TRBJ2-1
size: few
V: TRBV21-1
D: NA
CDR3: CASSKAALRDYNEQFF
DNA: TGTGCCAGCAGCAAAGCAGCGCTCCGCGACTACAATGAGCAGTTCTTC

J: TRBJ2-1
size: few
V: TRBV15
D: NA
CDR3: CATSRDSEGLNEQFF
DNA: TGTGCCACCAGCAGAGATAGTGAGGGATTGAATGAGCAGTTCTTC

J: TRBJ1-1
size: NA
V: TRBV6-5
D: NA
CDR3: CASRTDMGTEAFF
DNA: TGTGCCAGCCGGACAGACATGGGCACTGAAGCTTTCTTT

J: TRBJ2-7
size: NA
V: TRBV4-3
D: NA
CDR3: CASSQAHGLTYEQYF
DNA: TGCGCCAGCAGCCAAGCCCACGGACTCACCTACGAGCAGTACTTC

J: TRBJ2-3
size: many
V: TRBV7-3
D: NA
CDR3: CASSLLGQEVTDTQYF
DNA: TGTGCCAGCAGCTTACTTGGACAAGAGGTGACAGATACGCAGTATTTT

J: TRBJ2-3
size: NA
V: TRBV5-1
D: TRBD2
CDR3: CASRGTRGGTDTQYF
DNA: TGCGCCAGCCGAGGGACTAGAGGGGGGACAGATACGCAGTATTTT

J: TRBJ2-6
size: NA
V: TRBV6-1
D: NA
CDR3: CASSELGTFNVLTF
DNA: TGTGCCAGCAGTGAATTGGGCACCTTCAACGTCCTGACTTTC

J: TRBJ2-2
size: many
V: TRBV29-1
D: TRBD2
CDR3: CSVGLAGEVGELFF
DNA: TGCAGCGTTGGCCTAGCGGGAGAGGTCGGGGAGCTGTTTTTT

J: TRBJ1-4
size: few
V: TRBV12-3/TRBV12-4
D: NA
CDR3: CASSPLGEKLFF
DNA: TGTGCCAGCAGTCCCCTCGGTGAAAAACTGTTTTTT

J: TRBJ1-2
size: NA
V: TRBV7-9
D: NA
CDR3: CASSFGSGYDYTF
DNA: TGTGCCAGCAGCTTCGGTTCCGGGTACGACTACACCTTC

J: TRBJ2-6
size: NA
V: TRBV24-1
D: NA
CDR3: CATSAPEQENSGANVLTF
DNA: TGTGCCACCAGTGCGCCGGAGCAAGAGAACTCTGGGGCCAACGTCCTGACTTTC